This passage covers 2 T cell receptor beta chains from one sample sequenced in a study of blood T cells in healthy people across ages. Primers used in a second PCR of roughly 6 to 12 cycles were a sample-barcoded 5' primer and a J-beta primer mix. MiXCR, run by TCRdb on the 5' RACE reads, gives a single entry per CDR3 protein. The sample yields roughly 640,000 distinct CDR3 sequences, about 28% seen once. Sequenced: blood. The receptors stem from a woman older than 75 in good health.

To note about this clonotype: This may be a read error, as it is one base from a much larger clone. This chain joins TRBV10-2 and TRBJ2-5; 9 nucleotides agree with TRBD2. In germline, CDR1 is WSHSY, CDR2 SAAADI. The CDR3 is made up of 14 amino acids. V shed 2 bases, J shed 11 bases, and the junction held 9 bases outside the gene matches. CDR3: CASSESGGYNEQYF. As DNA, the CDR3 is TGCGCCAGCAGTGAGAGCGGGGGGTACAATGAGCAGTACTTC.

Notes on this clonotype: A much larger clonotype is one base distant, so this may be a read error. The chain carries TRBV4-2 and TRBJ2-7, with 9 positions matching TRBD2. This CDR3 contains 15 residues. The germline CDR1 and CDR2 sequences are LGHNA and YNFKEQ. Unmatched junction bases numbered 9, after V lost 4 bases and J lost 5 bases. CDR3: CASSLSSGDGNEQYF. DNA of the CDR3: TGTGCCAGCAGCCTCTCTAGCGGGGATGGGAACGAGCAGTACTTC.